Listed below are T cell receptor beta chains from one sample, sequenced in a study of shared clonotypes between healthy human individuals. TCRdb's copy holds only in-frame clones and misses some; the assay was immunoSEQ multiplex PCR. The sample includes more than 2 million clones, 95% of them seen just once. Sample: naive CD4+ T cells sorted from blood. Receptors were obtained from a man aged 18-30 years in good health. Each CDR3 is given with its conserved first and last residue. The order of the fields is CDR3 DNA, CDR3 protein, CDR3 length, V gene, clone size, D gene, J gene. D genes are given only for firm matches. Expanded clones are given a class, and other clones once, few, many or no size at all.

CDR3nt: TGCGCCAGCAGCTTGGGGCCGAACTCTAACTATGGCTACACCTTC
CDR3aa: CASSLGPNSNYGYTF
len: 15
v_gene: TRBV5-1
abundance: once
d_gene: NA
j_gene: TRBJ1-2

CDR3nt: TGTGCCAGCAGCGCCTCCACAGAGACCCAGTACTTC
CDR3aa: CASSASTETQYF
len: 12
v_gene: TRBV7-9
abundance: once
d_gene: NA
j_gene: TRBJ2-5

CDR3nt: TGTGCCAGCAGCTTGATGGGGCTAGACAGTTACGAGCAGTACTTC
CDR3aa: CASSLMGLDSYEQYF
len: 15
v_gene: TRBV7-2
abundance: NA
d_gene: NA
j_gene: TRBJ2-7

CDR3nt: TGTGCCTGGAGGCTCGATAGCGGGAGGGCCGGGGCCGGGGAGCTGTTTTTT
CDR3aa: CAWRLDSGRAGAGELFF
len: 17
v_gene: TRBV30
abundance: once
d_gene: TRBD2
j_gene: TRBJ2-2

CDR3nt: TGTGCCATCAGTGAATCCCAGACGGCCATTCCCAATAATTCACCCCTCCACTTT
CDR3aa: CAISESQTAIPNNSPLHF
len: 18
v_gene: TRBV10-3
abundance: NA
d_gene: NA
j_gene: TRBJ1-6

CDR3nt: TGCAGCGTCCCGACAGGGAACACTGAAGCTTTCTTT
CDR3aa: CSVPTGNTEAFF
len: 12
v_gene: TRBV29-1
abundance: NA
d_gene: NA
j_gene: TRBJ1-1

CDR3nt: TGTGCCACCACTGGAGGGGGCGCTAGCTCTGGAAACACCATATATTTT
CDR3aa: CATTGGGASSGNTIYF
len: 16
v_gene: TRBV28
abundance: NA
d_gene: TRBD1
j_gene: TRBJ1-3

CDR3nt: TGTGCCAGCAGCCAATTGGGACAGGTCTACGAGCAGTACTTC
CDR3aa: CASSQLGQVYEQYF
len: 14
v_gene: TRBV14
abundance: NA
d_gene: TRBD1
j_gene: TRBJ2-7

CDR3nt: TGTGCCAGTAGTCCCCGACAGGGGAACACCGGGGAGCTGTTTTTT
CDR3aa: CASSPRQGNTGELFF
len: 15
v_gene: TRBV19
abundance: NA
d_gene: TRBD1
j_gene: TRBJ2-2

CDR3nt: TGCGCCAGCAGCCTGAACGCGGGCCTGGGGGAGCAGTACTTC
CDR3aa: CASSLNAGLGEQYF
len: 14
v_gene: TRBV5-1
abundance: NA
d_gene: NA
j_gene: TRBJ2-7

CDR3nt: TGTGCCAGCAGTTACAGGGCTAGCACAGATACGCAGTATTTT
CDR3aa: CASSYRASTDTQYF
len: 14
v_gene: TRBV6-6
abundance: NA
d_gene: NA
j_gene: TRBJ2-3

CDR3nt: TGCAGCGTCGCATGGGCTAGCGGGAGATTCGATGAGCAGTTCTTC
CDR3aa: CSVAWASGRFDEQFF
len: 15
v_gene: TRBV29-1
abundance: NA
d_gene: TRBD2
j_gene: TRBJ2-1

CDR3nt: TGTGCCAGCAGCCCCCAAAACAGGGTGGCCTACGAGCAGTACTTC
CDR3aa: CASSPQNRVAYEQYF
len: 15
v_gene: TRBV5-5
abundance: NA
d_gene: NA
j_gene: TRBJ2-7

CDR3nt: TGTGCCAGCAGTGTTACAGTAACCCGGGAGCTGTTTTTT
CDR3aa: CASSVTVTRELFF
len: 13
v_gene: TRBV6-5
abundance: NA
d_gene: NA
j_gene: TRBJ2-2

CDR3nt: TGTGCCAGCAGTTTGGACAGGGGGCTGACCTACGAGCAGTACTTC
CDR3aa: CASSLDRGLTYEQYF
len: 15
v_gene: TRBV28
abundance: NA
d_gene: TRBD1
j_gene: TRBJ2-7

CDR3nt: TGCGCCAGCAGCCAAGATCCAGAGTACTACGAGCAGTACTTC
CDR3aa: CASSQDPEYYEQYF
len: 14
v_gene: TRBV4-1
abundance: NA
d_gene: NA
j_gene: TRBJ2-7